This T cell receptor (beta chain) is drawn from a study of sequential checkpoint blockade in melanoma. This CDR3 is built from 12 residues. The germline CDR1 and CDR2 sequences are MNHNS and SASEGT. Trimming took off 5 bases at V and 1 base at J, with 5 bases between the two ends. Treatment given: randomized to nivolumab then ipilimumab (arm A) or the reverse (arm B). Generated by immunoSEQ multiplex PCR, the TCRdb table keeps only in-frame clones and is missing some. The repertoire holds fewer than 25,000 clones, with about 82% as singletons. The sequencing here drew on CD8+ T cells sorted from blood (inferred from file names), taken from a patient given nivolumab and ipilimumab in sequence. The chain recombines TRBV6-1 with TRBJ1-1; D uncertain. The clonotype was recovered from a human donor with melanoma. CDR3 region: CASSIRNTEAFF. The CDR3 region has the DNA TGTGCCAGCAGTATCCGGAACACTGAAGCTTTCTTT.